This T cell receptor beta chain is drawn from a study of blood T cell repertoires in COVID-19 (dated by TCRdb to about 2020). About the investigation overall: Samples covering the acute and convalescent phases of COVID-19 were provided by collaborators in the United States, Italy and Spain. The material from the prospective study consisted of cDNA or gDNA derived from T cells, B-cell-depleted T cells, or PBMCs. Subjects who had been exposed to COVID-19, were actively infected with it, or had recovered from it provided the deeply sampled blood TCRbeta repertoires that made up the dataset. The repertoires were released in a freely available public database meant as a resource for research on the immune response to SARS-CoV-2. The samples were drawn from two sources: the first 160 participants of the ongoing ImmuneRACE study, and some 1,300 subjects contributed by 6 global collaborators. Nearly every sample came with metadata listing a de-identified subject ID, COVID-19 status, age in years and sex. HLA class I and class II types, where available, came from metadata supplied by the sample provider rather than from assay-based typing. Study-level results and caveats: The quantity of clinical and demographic metadata differed by source and by participant and was supplied without curation.

TCRbeta CDR3 regions were amplified from genomic DNA using the immunoSEQ Assay, a bias-controlled multiplex PCR. In the source study's methods: The number of nucleated cells in each sample was estimated by amplification of reference gene primers within the assay. To quantify the absolute abundance of each unique TCRbeta CDR3 rearrangement, sequence reads were collapsed and filtered. Productive Simpson clonality was computed per sample as the square root of Simpson's diversity index over productive rearrangements. TCRdb retrieved this table from immuneACCESS and kept in-frame rearrangements only. Not all clones are present; in checked studies, unresolved V genes account for under half, and no reason is known for the remainder. For V, J and clone size, that table is used; D and trimming come from the DNA. For this sample the table gives under 170,000 clones, of which approximately 83% were detected only once. The leading ten clones occupy less than 3.5% of the sample.

Collaborating institutions collected whole blood in K2EDTA tubes following their own protocols. Collaborator samples were shipped for TCRbeta analysis as frozen whole blood, isolated PBMCs, or DNA extracted from either sample type. Details on this clone: The target of this receptor is not known. No base-level quality is on record; no much larger clone is a single base apart.

CDR1 and CDR2 are read off the germline V gene as SNHLY and FYNNEI. Germline trimming amounts to 7 bases on V and 5 bases on J, with 7 as the count of junction bases outside the gene matches. The CDR3 goes from the cysteine to the phenylalanine over 13 residues. Here the CDR3 DNA is all that survives: 39 bases in frame from base 1. The source is a man between 65 and 85 years old with acute or convalescent COVID-19. The V and J segments used are TRBV2 and TRBJ2-7; 8 middle bases align to TRBD1. The sequenced material came from peripheral blood. The encoded CDR3 is CASNPDRGNEQYF. The nucleotides are TGTGCCAGCAATCCAGACAGGGGCAACGAGCAGTACTTC. The entire variable domain, with the stretches around the CDR3 drawn from the reference TRBV2 and TRBJ2-7 proteins, is EPEVTQTPSHQVTQMGQEVILRCVPISNHLYFYWYRQILGQKVEFLVSFYNNEISEKSEIFDDQFSVERPDGSNFTLKIRSTKLEDSAMYFCASNPDRGNEQYFGPGTRLTVT.